This T cell receptor (beta chain) was captured in a study of blood T cells in healthy people across ages. Study conclusions and caveats: Correlation between TCR beta diversity and naive T cell percentage was strong.

Germline V gene sequence: CDR1 MGHRA, CDR2 YSYEKL. This CDR3 is built from 15 residues. A word on this clonotype: Its antigen is still unknown.

A J-beta primer mix and a sample-barcoded 5' primer were used in a second PCR of roughly 7 to 12 cycles. Via MiXCR, TCRdb re-called the 5' RACE reads, giving one row per CDR3 protein. The sample lists about 800,000 distinct CDR3 sequences, 25% occurring once. Healthy individuals of Caucasian origin from Russia, aged about 6 to 100, served as donors. These sequences were also reported in another study, on T cells of mothers and their children. That publication notes: Donors comprised a few healthy Caucasian mothers plus their six children.

Sequencing used blood. V gene TRBV4-1 combines with J gene TRBJ2-1; unclear D gene. The better agreement between TRBJ2-7 and the DNA end casts doubt on the J call. This TCR came from a boy aged 5 to 17 in good health. The CDR3 is CASSQQPLLPYEQYF. In nucleotides, the CDR3 is TGCGCCAGCAGCCAACAACCTCTTTTGCCCTACGAGCAGTACTTC.